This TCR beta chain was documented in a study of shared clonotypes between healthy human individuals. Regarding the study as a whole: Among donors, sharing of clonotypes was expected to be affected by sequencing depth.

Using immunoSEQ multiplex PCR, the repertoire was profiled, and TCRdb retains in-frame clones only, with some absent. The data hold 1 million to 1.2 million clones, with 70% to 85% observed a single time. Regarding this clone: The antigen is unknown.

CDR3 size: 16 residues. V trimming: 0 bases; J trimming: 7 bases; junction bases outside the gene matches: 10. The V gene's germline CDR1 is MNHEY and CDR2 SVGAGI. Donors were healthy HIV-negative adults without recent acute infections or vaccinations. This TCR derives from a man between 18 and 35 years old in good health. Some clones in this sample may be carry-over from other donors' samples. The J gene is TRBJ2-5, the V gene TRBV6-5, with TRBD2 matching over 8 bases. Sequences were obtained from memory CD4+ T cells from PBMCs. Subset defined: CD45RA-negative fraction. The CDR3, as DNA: TGTGCCAGCAGTTACTCAGCCAGCGGGAGTCGGGGGACCCAGTACTTC. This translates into CASSYSASGSRGTQYF.